Below, 17 T cell receptor beta chains from the same sample are listed, as sequenced in a study of T cells after yellow fever vaccination. MiXCR, applied by TCRdb to the 5' RACE reads, yields one record per CDR3 protein. This sample has about 500,000 distinct CDR3 sequences, with about a sixth found just once. The specimen comprised PBMCs, sampled 5 days after the first yellow fever vaccination. These receptor sequences come from a man aged 18 to 35 who received the YFV17D yellow fever vaccine.

This clonotype appeared a few times. The rearrangement uses TRBV27 and TRBJ1-2; tentative D call: TRBD1 (5 bases). V was shortened by 5 bases and J by 8 bases, with 18 bases between the two germline ends. The CDR3 is 14 residues long. Germline V gives CDR1 MNHEY, CDR2 SMNVEV (reference sequence). DNA of the CDR3: TGTGCCAGCAGTGTTGGAGGACCCTGGGACGGCTACACCTTC. This encodes CASSVGGPWDGYTF.

The rearrangement joins TRBV10-3 to TRBJ2-3, with TRBD1 identical over 7 bases. The CDR3 is 15 residues long. Germline V gene data show CDR1 as ENHRY and CDR2 as SYGVKD. The V gene end was trimmed by 0 bases and the J gene end by 4 bases; junction bases not matched to a gene: 4. The CDR3 loop is CAISESRDSPDTQYF. CDR3 coding DNA: TGTGCCATCAGTGAGTCTCGGGACAGCCCAGATACGCAGTATTTT.

The rearrangement joins TRBV7-2 to TRBJ1-4; 7 positions match TRBD1. This CDR3 is 14 amino acids long. Germline V lookup: CDR1 SGHTA, CDR2 FQGNSA. V gave up 3 bases and J gave up 7 bases; unmatched junction bases: 5. CDR3 coding DNA: TGTGCCAGCAGCTTCACAGGGGCAGGTGAAAAACTGTTTTTT. Its protein product is CASSFTGAGEKLFF.

This clonotype was observed at least ten times. The chain carries TRBV12-3 or TRBV12-4 and TRBJ2-3, with D hard to call. V was shortened by 4 bases and J by 0 bases, with 8 bases between the two germline ends. The CDR3 totals 14 residues. The CDR3 protein is CASSWVHSTDTQYF. The CDR3 coding sequence is TGTGCCAGCAGTTGGGTCCACAGCACAGATACGCAGTATTTT.

The chain links TRBV7-2 to TRBJ2-7; no firm D call. Looked up from germline, CDR1 is SGHTA and CDR2 is FQGNSA. The CDR3 covers 14 residues. Between the trimmed V and J ends, which lost 3 bases and 5 bases, there was a span of 14 bases. The CDR3 DNA reads TGTGCCAGCAGCTTTTCAGGAGTTGCCCACGAGCAGTACGTC. Translating gives CASSFSGVAHEQYV.

Only a few counts were recorded for this clonotype. DNA of the CDR3: TGTGCCAGCAGCCCGCGGGGGGAGTACGAGCAGTACGTC. This translates into CASSPRGEYEQYV. The genes are TRBV7-2 and TRBJ2-7; 8 bases are a match to TRBD2. After removal of 5 bases from V and 4 bases from J, the junction contained 4 bases not matched to a gene. Germline lookup yields CDR1 SGHTA and CDR2 FQGNSA. The CDR3 loop spans 13 amino acids.

This clonotype was observed a handful of times. The rearrangement links TRBV11-1 to TRBJ2-7; 8 bases match TRBD2. The junction had 8 bases not matched to a gene; V was cut back by 4 bases and J by 0 bases. The CDR3 consists of 16 residues. CDR1 and CDR2 from the germline V gene are SGHAT and FQDESV (reference sequence). The CDR3, as DNA: TGTGCCAGCAGCTCCCGACTAGCGTCAAGCTCCTACGAGCAGTACTTC. Translating gives CASSSRLASSSYEQYF. Filled out from reference TRBV11-1 and TRBJ2-7, the complete variable domain reads EAEVAQSPRYKITEKSQAVAFWCDPISGHATLYWYRQILGQGPELLVQFQDESVVDDSQLPKDRFSAERLKGVDSTLKIQPAELGDSAMYLCASSSRLASSSYEQYFGPGTRLTVT.

This clonotype was seen a handful of times. The chain is built from TRBV4-3 and TRBJ1-2; D is uncertain. CDR1 LGHNA and CDR2 YSLEER come from the germline V gene. This CDR3 is 15 amino acids long. Trimming took off 3 bases at V and 3 bases at J, with 14 bases between the two ends. DNA of the CDR3: TGCGCCAGCAGCCAGTTAAAGGCCTACGACTATGGCTACACCTTC. Translated: CASSQLKAYDYGYTF.

This clonotype was counted a few times. This chain links TRBV6-6 with TRBJ2-1, with a possible D match to TRBD2 (6 bases). The CDR3 is 11 amino acids. Germline CDR1 reads MNHNY; CDR2 reads SVGAGI (reference sequence). V lost 5 bases and J 14 bases, leaving 13 bases between the germline ends. The CDR3 spells CASSPGTEKFF. The CDR3 DNA reads TGTGCCAGCAGTCCCGGGACTGAAAAGTTCTTC.

The V call is TRBV28, the J call TRBJ2-1; tentative D call: TRBD2 (6 bases). CDR3 size: 14 residues. Germline V gives CDR1 MDHEN, CDR2 SYDVKM. V lost 3 bases to trimming and J lost 11 bases, with 17 bases between them. DNA for the CDR3: TGTGCCAGCAGTTTGGGTGGGGGGAAGTGGAAGCAGTTCTTC. Its protein is CASSLGGGKWKQFF. The variable domain in full, completed from reference TRBV28 and TRBJ2-1, reads DVKVTQSSRYLVKRTGEKVFLECVQDMDHENMFWYRQDPGLGLRLIYFSYDVKMKEKGDIPEGYSVSREKKERFSLILESASTNQTSMYLCASSLGGGKWKQFFGPGTRLTVL.

The chain recombines TRBV5-1 with TRBJ2-7; 7 bases map to TRBD1. The V gene end was trimmed by 2 bases and the J gene end by 2 bases; junction bases not matched to a gene: 7. The CDR3 runs to 15 residues. Looked up from germline, CDR1 is SGHRS and CDR2 is YFSETQ. CDR3 nucleotides: TGCGCCAGCAGCTTTATCACAGGGGATACCTACGAGCAGTACTTC. It specifies CASSFITGDTYEQYF.

This clonotype has a count of ten or more. The chain has TRBV7-6 and TRBJ2-7; D uncertain. The CDR3 sequence is 16 residues long. V dropped 5 bases and J dropped 0 bases, with 17 bases sitting between them. Per germline, CDR1 SGHVS and CDR2 FNYEAQ. CDR3 nucleotides: TGTGCCAGCAGCGAAGGTAGCAGGCCTGGCTCCTACGAGCAGTACTTC. It translates to CASSEGSRPGSYEQYF.

This clonotype was found a few times. The rearrangement uses TRBV11-2 and TRBJ2-5, with D unresolved. Trimming left V 8 bases short and J 4 bases short, with 17 bases between. Germline-derived CDR1 and CDR2 are SGHAT and FQNNGV. The CDR3 is made up of 14 amino acids. The CDR3 sequence is CASRRTGRRETQYF. The CDR3 DNA is TGTGCCAGCCGACGGACCGGGCGGAGAGAGACCCAGTACTTC.

V and J are TRBV6-2 or TRBV6-3 and TRBJ2-7; D is undetermined. Per germline, CDR1 MNHEY and CDR2 SVGEGT. V lost 5 bases, J lost 3 bases, and 17 bases lay in between. CDR3 length: 15 amino acids. The CDR3 nucleotides read TGTGCCAGCAGTCCCTCGTGGACCGCTAGCTACGAGCAGTACTTC. It encodes CASSPSWTASYEQYF.

The J gene is TRBJ2-2, the V gene TRBV20-1, with 10 bases that match TRBD2. Germline V gene sequence: CDR1 DFQATT, CDR2 SNEGSKA (reference sequence). This CDR3 spans 18 amino acids. Trimming removed 0 bases from V and 0 bases from J; junction bases left unmatched: 7. CDR3 in amino acids: CSARDPSGGSANTGELFF. CDR3 nucleotides: TGCAGTGCTAGAGACCCTAGCGGGGGAAGCGCGAACACCGGGGAGCTGTTTTTT.

This clonotype has more than one count but fewer than ten. The V call is TRBV30, the J call TRBJ1-5; D may be TRBD1 (5 bases). This CDR3 has 14 residues. CDR1 is GTSNPN and CDR2 is SVGIG in the germline V gene (reference sequence). Trimming left V 0 bases short and J 3 bases short, with 9 bases between. This CDR3 reads CAWSVRDFNQPQHF. CDR3 nucleotides: TGTGCCTGGAGTGTACGGGACTTCAATCAGCCCCAGCATTTT.

The chain joins TRBV12-3 or TRBV12-4 to TRBJ2-7; TRBD1 or TRBD2 may be the D gene (5 bases each). V was pared by 8 bases and J by 5 bases, with 16 bases between. CDR3 size: 13 residues. Here the CDR3 DNA reads TGTGCCAGCGAACAAACTGGGGGTCACGAGCAGTACTTC. Protein product: CASEQTGGHEQYF.